Below, 25 T cell receptor beta chains from the same sample are listed, as sequenced in a study of blood T cell repertoires in COVID-19. Profiling relied on immunoSEQ multiplex PCR, and the TCRdb table lists in-frame clones only, not all of them. The sample lists about 290,000 clones, around 86% occurring once. Material: PBMCs or T cells enriched from blood (not recorded which). Every receptor here comes from a woman aged 40 to 50 who had recovered from COVID-19.

This CDR3 reads CSVAQGETEAFF. For the CDR3, the DNA is TGCAGCGTTGCACAGGGGGAGACTGAAGCTTTCTTT. The V call is TRBV29-1, the J call TRBJ1-1; TRBD1 aligns across 8 bases. J was trimmed by 5 bases and V by 4 bases; bases with no gene match: 3. The CDR3 has 12 residues. Germline V gives CDR1 SQVTM, CDR2 ANQGSEA. The full variable domain, with the rest looked up from reference TRBV29-1 and TRBJ1-1, is SAVISQKPSRDICQRGTSLTIQCQVDSQVTMMFWYRQQPGQSLTLIATANQGSEATYESGFVIDKFPISRPNLTFSTLTVSNMSPEDSSIYLCSVAQGETEAFFGQGTRLTVV.

The V and J genes are TRBV2 and TRBJ1-5; D unresolved. The CDR3 runs 13 residues. V was cut by 10 bases and J by 7 bases, with 17 bases left in between. Germline CDR1 and CDR2: SNHLY and FYNNEI. The CDR3 DNA sequence: TGTGCCATCGGGGTAGAAGTTAACCAGCCCCAGCATTTT. This gives the protein CAIGVEVNQPQHF.

This clone is a singleton in its sample. V usage is TRBV6-4 and J usage is TRBJ2-2; tentative D call: TRBD1 (6 bases). This CDR3 region has 15 residues. The V gene lost 1 base and the J gene lost 3 bases, with 9 bases spanning the gap. Germline V gene lookup returns CDR1 MRHNA and CDR2 SNTAGT. The CDR3 here is CASSDWGRDTGELFF. The CDR3, as DNA: TGTGCCAGCAGTGACTGGGGGCGCGACACCGGGGAGCTGTTTTTT.

V and J are TRBV18 and TRBJ1-1, with D hard to call. This CDR3 has 14 residues. From germline, CDR1 is KGHSH and CDR2 LQKENI. V was pared by 6 bases and J by 0 bases, with 11 bases between. Written as DNA, the CDR3 is TGTGCCAGCTCGCCCACAACCCTGAACACTGAAGCTTTCTTT. Amino acid sequence: CASSPTTLNTEAFF.

Details on this clone: Other DNA sequences in the same sample also yield this CDR3. The chain joins TRBV6-5 to TRBJ1-4; D is undetermined. The V end was cut by 0 bases, the J end by 8 bases, with 13 bases between. This CDR3 is 15 amino acids long. Looked up from germline, CDR1 is MNHEY and CDR2 is SVGAGI. The CDR3 is CASSYSVGRGEKLFF. DNA for the CDR3: TGTGCCAGCAGTTACTCAGTGGGAAGAGGGGAAAAACTGTTTTTT.

The chain has TRBV9 and TRBJ2-1; 11 bases fit TRBD2. Germline loops: CDR1 SGDLS, CDR2 YYNGEE. V shed 2 bases and J 8 bases; nucleotides not matched to a gene: 3. The CDR3 sequence is 14 residues long. In DNA form, the CDR3 reads TGTGCCAGCAGCGTTGGTAGCGGGAGGGATGAGCAGTTCTTC. Amino acids: CASSVGSGRDEQFF.

The rearrangement joins TRBV19 to TRBJ1-3; 7 bases match TRBD1. J lost 1 base, V lost 3 bases, and 9 bases had no gene match. The germline gives CDR1 LNHDA, CDR2 SQIVND (reference sequence). The CDR3 has 17 amino acids. The CDR3 DNA sequence: TGTGCCAGTAGTATTCGGGGACAGCGCCTATCTGGAAACACCATATATTTT. Protein product: CASSIRGQRLSGNTIYF.

The chain joins TRBV7-3 to TRBJ2-5, with D possibly TRBD2 on 5 matching bases. The V end was cut by 5 bases, the J end by 1 base, with 8 bases between. The length of the CDR3 is 13 residues. Germline values: CDR1 SGHTA, CDR2 FQGTGA. The CDR3 DNA follows: TGTGCCAGCAGCCGGGAAATCCAAGAGACCCAGTACTTC. This codes for CASSREIQETQYF.

This chain connects TRBV7-2 to TRBJ1-2, with 8 bases identical to TRBD1. The CDR3 is 13 amino acids. The V gene's germline CDR1 is SGHTA and CDR2 FQGNSA. The V and J ends lost 0 bases and 10 bases, in that order; junction bases with no gene match: 4. The CDR3 DNA reads as TGTGCCAGCAGCTTAGCTCGCCAGGGGGCCTACACCTTC. Translation gives CASSLARQGAYTF. Full variable domain (remainder filled in from reference TRBV7-2 and TRBJ1-2): GAGVSQSPSNKVTEKGKDVELRCDPISGHTALYWYRQSLGQGLEFLIYFQGNSAPDKSGLPSDRFSAERTGGSVSTLTIQRTQQEDSAVYLCASSLARQGAYTFGSGTRLTVV.

The rearrangement joins TRBV7-3 to TRBJ2-5, with D perhaps matching TRBD2 (7 bases). V dropped 4 bases and J dropped 5 bases, with 23 bases sitting between them. CDR3 length equals 17 residues. Per the germline V gene, CDR1 is SGHTA and CDR2 is FQGTGA. The chain's CDR3 is CASSSRSGAGAAETQYF. DNA of the CDR3: TGTGCCAGCAGCTCGAGATCGGGGGCGGGAGCGGCGGAGACCCAGTACTTC.

The chain is built from TRBV4-1 and TRBJ2-5; tentatively, D is TRBD2 (7 bases). The CDR3 contains 17 residues. Germline-derived CDR1 and CDR2 are MGHRA and YSYEKL. The V end lost 3 bases, the J end lost 4 bases, and 21 bases lay between the germline ends. The CDR3 DNA reads as TGCGCCAGCAGCCAGGCACCTGTGCGGGGGCTGGGAGAGACCCAGTACTTC. This translates into CASSQAPVRGLGETQYF.

V gene TRBV7-6 combines with J gene TRBJ2-1; 9 nucleotides align to TRBD1. V lost 5 bases and J lost 2; bases outside the gene matches: 10. CDR1 is SGHVS and CDR2 is FNYEAQ in the germline V gene. This CDR3 contains 17 residues. The CDR3 DNA follows: TGTGCCAGCAGCCTTAAACCCGGGACAGGGCCCTACAATGAGCAGTTCTTC. This translates into CASSLKPGTGPYNEQFF.

V gene TRBV9 combines with J gene TRBJ1-1; a weak D match, TRBD1 (6 bases). The CDR3 sequence is 13 residues long. CDR1 and CDR2 from the germline V gene are SGDLS and YYNGEE. V shed 1 base and J shed 4 bases, with 8 bases lying between them. CDR3 coding DNA: TGTGCCAGCAGCGTAACAGGGACCACTGAAGCTTTCTTT. This codes for CASSVTGTTEAFF.

The chain is built from TRBV2 and TRBJ1-1; D is uncertain. CDR1 SNHLY and CDR2 FYNNEI come from the germline V gene. The CDR3 covers 10 residues. V lost 7 bases to trimming and J lost 7 bases, with 7 bases between them. The CDR3 here is CASKEGEAFF. CDR3 coding DNA: TGTGCCAGCAAGGAGGGTGAAGCTTTCTTT.

CDR3 in amino acids: CASSAQGVNYGYTF. DNA of the CDR3: TGTGCCAGCAGTGCGCAGGGCGTTAACTATGGCTACACCTTC. The V gene is TRBV2, the J gene TRBJ1-2; the D gene is possibly TRBD1 (5 bases). Germline assignment: CDR1 SNHLY and CDR2 FYNNEI. The CDR3 is 14 amino acids. The V and J ends lost 4 bases and 1 base respectively, with 10 bases between them.

The chain couples TRBV2 to TRBJ1-1, with a weak D call TRBD1 (6 bases). CDR3 size: 13 residues. In germline, CDR1 is SNHLY, CDR2 FYNNEI. V dropped 4 bases and J dropped 7 bases, with 13 bases sitting between them. CDR3 residues: CASSVQDRLEAFF. Written as DNA, the CDR3 is TGTGCCAGCAGTGTACAGGACAGACTTGAAGCTTTCTTT.

The V gene is TRBV13, the J gene TRBJ2-1, with TRBD2 matching over 15 bases. The CDR3 has 15 amino acids. Trimming at V came to 5 bases and at J to 7 bases, leaving 3 bases not matched to a gene. Germline loops: CDR1 PRHDT, CDR2 FYEKMQ (reference sequence). The CDR3 loop reads CASSPGTSGGNEQFF. DNA for the CDR3: TGTGCCAGCAGCCCAGGGACTAGCGGGGGGAATGAGCAGTTCTTC.

The chain is built from TRBV3-1 (or the pseudogene TRBV3-2) and TRBJ2-5; weak D call: TRBD1 (6 bases). This CDR3 comprises 12 residues. Trimming removed 3 bases from V and 10 bases from J, with 12 bases in between. Germline V gene sequence: CDR1 LGHDT, CDR2 YNNKEL (reference sequence). Written as DNA, the CDR3 is TGTGCCAGCAGCCAGAAGGGGGTGGACCAGTACTTC. This codes for CASSQKGVDQYF.

The V call is TRBV7-2, the J call TRBJ2-7, with 7 bases matching TRBD1. V was clipped by 3 bases and J by 3 bases; unmatched bases: 5. CDR1 SGHTA and CDR2 FQGNSA come from the germline V gene. The CDR3 totals 14 residues. The CDR3 sequence: CASSFGDSNYEQYF. As DNA, the CDR3 is TGTGCCAGCAGCTTTGGGGACAGCAACTACGAGCAGTACTTC. Based on the CDR3 plus reference TRBV7-2 and TRBJ2-7, the full variable domain is GAGVSQSPSNKVTEKGKDVELRCDPISGHTALYWYRQSLGQGLEFLIYFQGNSAPDKSGLPSDRFSAERTGGSVSTLTIQRTQQEDSAVYLCASSFGDSNYEQYFGPGTRLTVT.

The V and J genes are TRBV12-2 and TRBJ2-5; TRBD2 was called by the table and not checked on the DNA. TRBV12-2 counts as a pseudogene. This CDR3 spans 16 amino acids. The CDR3: CASRRPGGDQQETQYF. DNA of the CDR3: TGTGCAAGTCGTCGACCGGGAGGGGATCAGCAAGAGACCCAGTACTTC.

The V call is TRBV7-3, the J call TRBJ1-1; tentative D call: TRBD1 (6 bases). CDR3 length: 15 residues. The germline gives CDR1 SGHTA, CDR2 FQGTGA. Trimming removed 2 bases from V and 1 base from J, with 11 bases in between. The CDR3 protein is CASSLLGGRNTEAFF. CDR3 nucleotides: TGTGCCAGCAGCTTATTGGGGGGGCGGAACACTGAAGCTTTCTTT.

The rearrangement uses TRBV18 and TRBJ1-3; D gene unclear. Germline assignment: CDR1 KGHSH and CDR2 LQKENI. This CDR3 is 15 amino acids long. V dropped 4 bases and J dropped 8 bases, with 18 bases sitting between them. CDR3 sequence: CASSLDGLFGDTIYF. The DNA for the CDR3 is TGTGCCAGCTCACTTGACGGTCTGTTCGGAGACACCATATATTTT. Drawing the rest from reference TRBV18 and TRBJ1-3, the complete variable domain is NAGVMQNPRHLVRRRGQEARLRCSPMKGHSHVYWYRQLPEEGLKFMVYLQKENIIDESGMPKERFSAEFPKEGPSILRIQQVVRGDSAAYFCASSLDGLFGDTIYFGEGSWLTVV.

The V call is TRBV7-2, the J call TRBJ2-5, with 8 bases aligning to TRBD2. Trimming took 4 bases from V and 6 from J; bases not matched to a gene: 7. Germline V gene lookup returns CDR1 SGHTA and CDR2 FQGNSA. This CDR3 region has 14 residues. The CDR3 is CASSSNSGAKTQYF. CDR3 nucleotide sequence: TGTGCCAGCAGCTCTAATAGCGGGGCGAAGACCCAGTACTTC.

This clone was observed a single time. This chain joins TRBV6-5 and TRBJ1-2, with D uncertain. This CDR3 is built from 13 residues. Germline CDR1 reads MNHEY; CDR2 reads SVGAGI. V lost 8 bases and J lost 5, with 15 bases in between. The CDR3 DNA reads as TGTGCCAGCGCTACCGGGAGATTTTATGGCTACACCTTC. Translating gives CASATGRFYGYTF.

This chain joins TRBV6-5 and TRBJ1-1; D remains ambiguous. Germline CDR1 and CDR2: MNHEY and SVGAGI. The CDR3 contains 14 residues. Deletions cut 0 bases from V and 0 bases from J, with 5 bases between. The CDR3 DNA sequence: TGTGCCAGCAGTTACTCAAGAGTGAACACTGAAGCTTTCTTT. Protein sequence: CASSYSRVNTEAFF.